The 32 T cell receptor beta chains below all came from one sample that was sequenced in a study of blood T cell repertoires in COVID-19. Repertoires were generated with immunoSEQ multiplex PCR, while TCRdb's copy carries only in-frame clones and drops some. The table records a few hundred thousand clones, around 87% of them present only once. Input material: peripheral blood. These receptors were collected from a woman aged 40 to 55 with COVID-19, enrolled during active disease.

CDR3 DNA: TGTGCCAGCAGTCTGGGAAACACCATATATTTT. Translation gives CASSLGNTIYF. This chain uses TRBV6-2 or TRBV6-3 with TRBJ1-3; D is ambiguous. Germline V lookup: CDR1 MNHEY, CDR2 SVGEGT. V lost 5 bases and J 4 bases, leaving 3 bases between the germline ends. The CDR3 loop spans 11 amino acids.

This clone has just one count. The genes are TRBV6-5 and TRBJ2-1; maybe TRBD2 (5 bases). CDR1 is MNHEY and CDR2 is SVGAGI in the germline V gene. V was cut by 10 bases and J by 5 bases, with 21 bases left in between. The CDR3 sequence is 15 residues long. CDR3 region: CATSFRGAENNEQFF. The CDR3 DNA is TGTGCCACCTCGTTCCGGGGAGCGGAGAACAATGAGCAGTTCTTC.

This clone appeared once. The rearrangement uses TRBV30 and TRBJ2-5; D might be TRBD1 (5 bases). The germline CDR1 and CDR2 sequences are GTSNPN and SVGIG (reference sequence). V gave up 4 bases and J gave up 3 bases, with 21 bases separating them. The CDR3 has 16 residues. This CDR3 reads CAWTFGGASSKETQYF. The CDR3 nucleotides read TGTGCCTGGACTTTCGGTGGGGCTTCCTCGAAAGAGACCCAGTACTTC.

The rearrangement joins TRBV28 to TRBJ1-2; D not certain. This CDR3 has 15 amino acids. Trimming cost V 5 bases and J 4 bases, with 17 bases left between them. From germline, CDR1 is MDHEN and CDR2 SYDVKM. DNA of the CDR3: TGTGCCAGCAGTCCTCCTGGCCCGGGAGGCTATGGCTACACCTTC. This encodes CASSPPGPGGYGYTF.

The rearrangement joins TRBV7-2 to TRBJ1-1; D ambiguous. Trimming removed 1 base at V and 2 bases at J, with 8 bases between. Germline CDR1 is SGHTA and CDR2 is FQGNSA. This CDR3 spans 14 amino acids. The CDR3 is CASSLGAANTEAFF. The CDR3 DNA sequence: TGTGCCAGCAGCTTAGGGGCAGCTAACACTGAAGCTTTCTTT.

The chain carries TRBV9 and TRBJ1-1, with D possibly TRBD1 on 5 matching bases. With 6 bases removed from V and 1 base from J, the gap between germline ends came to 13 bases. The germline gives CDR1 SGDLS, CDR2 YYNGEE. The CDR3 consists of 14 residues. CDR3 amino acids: CASNGLGQNTEAFF. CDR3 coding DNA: TGTGCCAGCAACGGGTTGGGGCAGAACACTGAAGCTTTCTTT.

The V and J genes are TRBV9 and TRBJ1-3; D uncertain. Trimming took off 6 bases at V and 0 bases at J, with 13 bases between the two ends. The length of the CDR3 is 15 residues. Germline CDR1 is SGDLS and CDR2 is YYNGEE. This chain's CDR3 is CASTSQASSGNTIYF. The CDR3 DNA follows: TGTGCCAGCACGTCCCAAGCTTCCTCTGGAAACACCATATATTTT.

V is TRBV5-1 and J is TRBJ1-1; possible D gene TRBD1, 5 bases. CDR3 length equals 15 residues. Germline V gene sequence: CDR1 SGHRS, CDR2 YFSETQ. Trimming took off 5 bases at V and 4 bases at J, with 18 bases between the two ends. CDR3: CASRSQNADSTEAFF. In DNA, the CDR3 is TGCGCCAGCAGGTCCCAAAACGCCGACAGCACTGAAGCTTTCTTT. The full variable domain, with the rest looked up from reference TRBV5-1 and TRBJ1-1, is KAGVTQTPRYLIKTRGQQVTLSCSPISGHRSVSWYQQTPGQGLQFLFEYFSETQRNKGNFPGRFSGRQFSNSRSEMNVSTLELGDSALYLCASRSQNADSTEAFFGQGTRLTVV.

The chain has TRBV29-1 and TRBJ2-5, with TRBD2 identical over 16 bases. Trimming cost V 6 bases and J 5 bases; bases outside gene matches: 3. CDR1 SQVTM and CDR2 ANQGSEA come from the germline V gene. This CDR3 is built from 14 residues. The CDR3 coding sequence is TGCAGCGTGGGGACTAGCGGGGGGGACGAGACCCAGTACTTC. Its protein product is CSVGTSGGDETQYF.

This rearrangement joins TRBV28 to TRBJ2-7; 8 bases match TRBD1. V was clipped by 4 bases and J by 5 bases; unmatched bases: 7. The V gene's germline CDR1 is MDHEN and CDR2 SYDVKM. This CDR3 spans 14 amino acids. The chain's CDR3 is CASSSRNRGNEQYF. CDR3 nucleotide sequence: TGTGCCAGCAGTTCGCGGAACAGGGGGAACGAGCAGTACTTC.

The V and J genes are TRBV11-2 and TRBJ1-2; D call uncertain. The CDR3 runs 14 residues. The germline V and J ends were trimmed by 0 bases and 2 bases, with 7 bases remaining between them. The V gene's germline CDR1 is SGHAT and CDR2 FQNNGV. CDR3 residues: CASSLEAENYGYTF. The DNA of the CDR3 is TGTGCCAGCAGCTTAGAGGCGGAGAACTATGGCTACACCTTC. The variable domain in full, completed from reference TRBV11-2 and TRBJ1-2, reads EAGVAQSPRYKIIEKRQSVAFWCNPISGHATLYWYQQILGQGPKLLIQFQNNGVVDDSQLPKDRFSAERLKGVDSTLKIQPAKLEDSAVYLCASSLEAENYGYTFGSGTRLTVV.

In DNA form, the CDR3 reads TGTGCCAGCAGCTTAGACGGGACAGCCCCTAACTATGGCTACACCTTC. Its protein product is CASSLDGTAPNYGYTF. This sequence joins TRBV7-3 and TRBJ1-2, with 7 positions matching TRBD1. From germline, CDR1 is SGHTA and CDR2 FQGTGA. Germline trimming cut 2 bases from V and 0 bases from J; bases unmatched to any gene: 6. This CDR3 has 16 residues.

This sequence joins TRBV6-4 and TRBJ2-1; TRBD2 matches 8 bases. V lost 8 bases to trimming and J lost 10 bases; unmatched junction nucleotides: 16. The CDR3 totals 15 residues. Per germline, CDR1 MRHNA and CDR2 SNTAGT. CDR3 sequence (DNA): TGTGCCAGCCGACGGGGGGGAGGCTCTGGGGAGGAGCAGTTCTTC. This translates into CASRRGGGSGEEQFF.

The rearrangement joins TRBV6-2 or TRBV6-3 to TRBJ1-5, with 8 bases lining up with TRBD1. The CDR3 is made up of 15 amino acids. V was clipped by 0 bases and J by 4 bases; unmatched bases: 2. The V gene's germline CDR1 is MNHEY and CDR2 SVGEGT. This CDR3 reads CASSYSQGANQPQHF. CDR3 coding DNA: TGTGCCAGCAGTTACTCCCAGGGGGCAAATCAGCCCCAGCATTTT.

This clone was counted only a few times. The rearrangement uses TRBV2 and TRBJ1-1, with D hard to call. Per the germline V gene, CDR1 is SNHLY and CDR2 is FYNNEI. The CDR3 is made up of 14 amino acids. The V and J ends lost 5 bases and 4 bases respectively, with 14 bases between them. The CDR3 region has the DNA TGTGCCAGCAGTTTCCGCGAGGGAGGCACTGAAGCTTTCTTT. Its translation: CASSFREGGTEAFF.

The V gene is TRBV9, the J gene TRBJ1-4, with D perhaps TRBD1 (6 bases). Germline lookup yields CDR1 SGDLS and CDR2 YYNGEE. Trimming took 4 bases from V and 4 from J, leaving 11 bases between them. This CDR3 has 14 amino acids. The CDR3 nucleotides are TGTGCCAGCAGCTCCGGACAGAGTAATGAAAAACTGTTTTTT. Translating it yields CASSSGQSNEKLFF.

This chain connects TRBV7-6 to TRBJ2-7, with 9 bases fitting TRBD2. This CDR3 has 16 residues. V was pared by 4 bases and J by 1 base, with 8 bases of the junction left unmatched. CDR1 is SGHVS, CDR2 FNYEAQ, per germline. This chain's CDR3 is CASSSLAGGGSYEQYF. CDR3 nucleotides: TGTGCCAGCAGCTCTCTTGCGGGAGGGGGATCCTACGAGCAGTACTTC.

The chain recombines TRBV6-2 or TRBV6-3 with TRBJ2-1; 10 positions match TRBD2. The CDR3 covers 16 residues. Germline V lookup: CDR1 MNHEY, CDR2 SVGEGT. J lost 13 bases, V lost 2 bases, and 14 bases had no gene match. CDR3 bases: TGTGCCAGCAGTTACGAAGTTCTAGCGGGGGCGCTGGCTCAGTTCTTC. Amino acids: CASSYEVLAGALAQFF.

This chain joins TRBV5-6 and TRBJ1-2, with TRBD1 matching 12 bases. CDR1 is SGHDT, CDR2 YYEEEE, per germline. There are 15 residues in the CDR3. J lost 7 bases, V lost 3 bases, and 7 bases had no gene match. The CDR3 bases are TGTGCCAGCAGCTCCCGGGACAGGGGGCGGGGTGGCTACACCTTC. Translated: CASSSRDRGRGGYTF. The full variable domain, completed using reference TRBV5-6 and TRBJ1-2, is DAGVTQSPTHLIKTRGQQVTLRCSPKSGHDTVSWYQQALGQGPQFIFQYYEEEERQRGNFPDRFSGHQFPNYSSELNVNALLLGDSALYLCASSSRDRGRGGYTFGSGTRLTVV.

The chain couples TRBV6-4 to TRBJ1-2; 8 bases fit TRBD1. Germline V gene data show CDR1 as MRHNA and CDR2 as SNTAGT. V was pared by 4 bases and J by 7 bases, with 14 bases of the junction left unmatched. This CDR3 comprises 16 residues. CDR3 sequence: CASSVSPGTGSRGYTF. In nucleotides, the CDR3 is TGTGCCAGCAGTGTTTCCCCCGGGACAGGTTCTCGTGGCTACACCTTC.

The CDR3 nucleotides read TGTGCCTGGAGTGAGCTTTACGAGCAGTACTTC. It specifies CAWSELYEQYF. The chain links TRBV30 to TRBJ2-7; no reliable D call. Deletions cut 1 base from V and 4 bases from J, with 5 bases between. This CDR3 region has 11 residues. Germline lookup yields CDR1 GTSNPN and CDR2 SVGIG (reference sequence).

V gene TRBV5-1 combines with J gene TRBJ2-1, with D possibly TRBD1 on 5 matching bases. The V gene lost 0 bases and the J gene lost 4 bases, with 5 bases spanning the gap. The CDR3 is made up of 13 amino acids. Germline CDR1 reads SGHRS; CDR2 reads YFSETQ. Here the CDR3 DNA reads TGCGCCAGCAGCTTGGGGACATACAATGAGCAGTTCTTC. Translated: CASSLGTYNEQFF.

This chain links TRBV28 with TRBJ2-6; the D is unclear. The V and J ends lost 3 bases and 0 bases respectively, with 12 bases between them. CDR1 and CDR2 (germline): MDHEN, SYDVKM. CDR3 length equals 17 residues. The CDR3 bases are TGTGCCAGCAGTTTGAGTCCGGGTTCCTCTGGGGCCAACGTCCTGACTTTC. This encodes CASSLSPGSSGANVLTF.

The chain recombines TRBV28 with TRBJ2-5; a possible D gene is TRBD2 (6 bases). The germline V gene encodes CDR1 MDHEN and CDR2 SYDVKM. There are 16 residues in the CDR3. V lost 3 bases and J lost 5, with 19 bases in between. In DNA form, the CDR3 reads TGTGCCAGCAGTTTTAGCCCGGAGCGGGTTGGTGAGACCCAGTACTTC. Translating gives CASSFSPERVGETQYF.

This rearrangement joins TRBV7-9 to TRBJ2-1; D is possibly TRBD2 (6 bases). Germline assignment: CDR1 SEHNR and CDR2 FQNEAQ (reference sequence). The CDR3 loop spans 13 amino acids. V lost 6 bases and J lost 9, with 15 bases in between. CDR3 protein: CASSWDSTGEQFF. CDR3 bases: TGTGCCAGCAGTTGGGACTCAACTGGTGAGCAGTTCTTC.

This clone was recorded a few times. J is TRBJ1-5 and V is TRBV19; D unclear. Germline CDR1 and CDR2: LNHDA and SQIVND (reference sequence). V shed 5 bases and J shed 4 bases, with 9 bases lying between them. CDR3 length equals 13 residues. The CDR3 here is CASSDQRNQPQHF. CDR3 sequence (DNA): TGTGCCAGTAGTGACCAGAGGAATCAGCCCCAGCATTTT.

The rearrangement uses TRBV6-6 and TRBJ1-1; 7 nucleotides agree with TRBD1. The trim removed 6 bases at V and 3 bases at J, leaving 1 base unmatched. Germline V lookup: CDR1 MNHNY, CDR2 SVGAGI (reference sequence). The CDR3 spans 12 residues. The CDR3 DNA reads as TGTGCCAGCAGAACAGGGGACACTGAAGCTTTCTTT. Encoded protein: CASRTGDTEAFF.

The chain's CDR3 is CASSPLSQGRVDEQYF. DNA for the CDR3: TGTGCCAGCTCACCACTAAGTCAGGGGAGGGTAGACGAGCAGTACTTC. The chain carries TRBV18 and TRBJ2-7, with D possibly TRBD2 on 7 matching bases. The V end lost 1 base, the J end lost 5 bases, and 18 bases lay between the germline ends. In germline, CDR1 is KGHSH, CDR2 LQKENI. This CDR3 contains 16 residues. The whole variable domain, remainder taken from reference TRBV18 and TRBJ2-7, is NAGVMQNPRHLVRRRGQEARLRCSPMKGHSHVYWYRQLPEEGLKFMVYLQKENIIDESGMPKERFSAEFPKEGPSILRIQQVVRGDSAAYFCASSPLSQGRVDEQYFGPGTRLTVT.

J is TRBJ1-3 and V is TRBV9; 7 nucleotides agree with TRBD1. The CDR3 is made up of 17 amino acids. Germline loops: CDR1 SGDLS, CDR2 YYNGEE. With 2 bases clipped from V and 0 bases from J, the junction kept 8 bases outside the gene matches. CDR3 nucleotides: TGTGCCAGCAGCGTTTTCGGGACAGAGATCTCTGGAAACACCATATATTTT. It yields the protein CASSVFGTEISGNTIYF.

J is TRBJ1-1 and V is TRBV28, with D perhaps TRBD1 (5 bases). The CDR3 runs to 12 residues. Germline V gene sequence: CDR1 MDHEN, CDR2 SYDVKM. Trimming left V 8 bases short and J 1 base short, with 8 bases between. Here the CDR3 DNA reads TGTGCCAGCGGGGGGGGGAACACTGAAGCTTTCTTT. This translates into CASGGGNTEAFF.

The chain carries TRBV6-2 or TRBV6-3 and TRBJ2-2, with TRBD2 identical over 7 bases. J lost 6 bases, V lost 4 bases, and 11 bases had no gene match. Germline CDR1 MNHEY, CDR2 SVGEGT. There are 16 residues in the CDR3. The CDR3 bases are TGTGCCAGCAGTTGGTCGGGACTAAGGTCCCCCGGGGAGCTGTTTTTT. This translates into CASSWSGLRSPGELFF.

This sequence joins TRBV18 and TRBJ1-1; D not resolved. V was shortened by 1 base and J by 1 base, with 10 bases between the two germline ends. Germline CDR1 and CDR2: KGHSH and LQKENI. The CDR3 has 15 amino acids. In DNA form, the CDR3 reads TGTGCCAGCTCACCACGAGTTAATCCGAACACTGAAGCTTTCTTT. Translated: CASSPRVNPNTEAFF.